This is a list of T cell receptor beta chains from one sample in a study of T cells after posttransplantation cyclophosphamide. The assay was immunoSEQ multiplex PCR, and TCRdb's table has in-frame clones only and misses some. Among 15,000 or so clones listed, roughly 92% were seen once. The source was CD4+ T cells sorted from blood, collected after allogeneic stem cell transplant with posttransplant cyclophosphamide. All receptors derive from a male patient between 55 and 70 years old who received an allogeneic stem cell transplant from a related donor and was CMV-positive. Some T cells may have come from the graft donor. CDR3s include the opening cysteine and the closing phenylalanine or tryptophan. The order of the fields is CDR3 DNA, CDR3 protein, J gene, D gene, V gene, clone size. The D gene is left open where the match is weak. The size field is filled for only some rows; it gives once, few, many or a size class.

cdr3_nt: TGTGCCAGCAGCTTAAGGCAGGGTGAGCAGCCCCAGCATTTT
cdr3_aa: CASSLRQGEQPQHF
j_call: TRBJ1-5
d_call: .
v_call: TRBV7-2
clone_size: few

cdr3_nt: TGTGCCAGCTCACCACGTGGCAGGGAGGACGAGCAGTACTTC
cdr3_aa: CASSPRGREDEQYF
j_call: TRBJ2-7
d_call: .
v_call: TRBV18
clone_size: .

cdr3_nt: TGTGCCAGCAGCCGGGAGAACACTGAAGCTTTCTTT
cdr3_aa: CASSRENTEAFF
j_call: TRBJ1-1
d_call: .
v_call: TRBV6-5
clone_size: .

cdr3_nt: TGTGCCAGCAGACCGGGACAGGGGATTTTATCGAGCTCCTACGAGCAGTACTTC
cdr3_aa: CASRPGQGILSSSYEQYF
j_call: TRBJ2-7
d_call: TRBD1
v_call: TRBV28
clone_size: .

cdr3_nt: TGTGCCAGCAGTTACGGGACAGGGGGCAACGAGCAGTACTTC
cdr3_aa: CASSYGTGGNEQYF
j_call: TRBJ2-7
d_call: TRBD1
v_call: TRBV28
clone_size: once

cdr3_nt: TGTGCCAGCAGCGCCGGGACAGGGAACACTGAAGCTTTCTTT
cdr3_aa: CASSAGTGNTEAFF
j_call: TRBJ1-1
d_call: TRBD1
v_call: TRBV9
clone_size: .

cdr3_nt: TGTGCCAGCAGCGGCGGGACAGGGGGTTTGAGGACTGAAGCTTTCTTT
cdr3_aa: CASSGGTGGLRTEAFF
j_call: TRBJ1-1
d_call: TRBD1
v_call: TRBV5-4
clone_size: .

cdr3_nt: TGTGCCAGCTCACCCGGAAGACAGGAGACCCAGTACTTC
cdr3_aa: CASSPGRQETQYF
j_call: TRBJ2-5
d_call: .
v_call: TRBV18
clone_size: .

cdr3_nt: TGTGCCAGCAGCGGCCTGGGGGGGCGGGGGGTAGGCAATGAGCAGTTCTTC
cdr3_aa: CASSGLGGRGVGNEQFF
j_call: TRBJ2-1
d_call: TRBD2
v_call: TRBV9
clone_size: .

cdr3_nt: TGTGCCAGCAGCCCAGCGGGACTTCTGCGCACAGATACGCAGTATTTT
cdr3_aa: CASSPAGLLRTDTQYF
j_call: TRBJ2-3
d_call: TRBD2
v_call: TRBV9
clone_size: .

cdr3_nt: TGTGCCAGCAGCGACGGGACAACCAGGGCCTACGAGCAGTACTTC
cdr3_aa: CASSDGTTRAYEQYF
j_call: TRBJ2-7
d_call: .
v_call: TRBV6-5
clone_size: .

cdr3_nt: TGTGCCAGCAGTGAGACTAGCGGGGGGCCAGGCACCGGGGAGCTGTTTTTT
cdr3_aa: CASSETSGGPGTGELFF
j_call: TRBJ2-2
d_call: TRBD2
v_call: TRBV2
clone_size: .

cdr3_nt: TGTGCCAGCAGCTTAGGCCGGAGCGGGGGGGCCTGGGCCAACGTCCTGACTTTC
cdr3_aa: CASSLGRSGGAWANVLTF
j_call: TRBJ2-6
d_call: TRBD2
v_call: TRBV7-2
clone_size: once

cdr3_nt: TGTGCCAGCAGCAGCGTAGGCGTAACTAACTATGGCTACACCTTC
cdr3_aa: CASSSVGVTNYGYTF
j_call: TRBJ1-2
d_call: .
v_call: TRBV5-4
clone_size: .

cdr3_nt: TGTGCCAGCAGTTACTCCCAGGGCCACTACGAGCAGTACTTC
cdr3_aa: CASSYSQGHYEQYF
j_call: TRBJ2-7
d_call: .
v_call: TRBV6-5
clone_size: .

cdr3_nt: TGTGCCAGCAGCATCCCTAGGGCCACCGGGACTAGCGCCTACGAGCAGTACTTC
cdr3_aa: CASSIPRATGTSAYEQYF
j_call: TRBJ2-7
d_call: TRBD2
v_call: TRBV7-2
clone_size: .

cdr3_nt: TGTGCCAGCAGCAAAGGTGGCAGCTCTGGAAACACCATATATTTT
cdr3_aa: CASSKGGSSGNTIYF
j_call: TRBJ1-3
d_call: .
v_call: TRBV21-1
clone_size: once

cdr3_nt: TGTGCCAGCTGTCTTGACCTCCCAGGGTCCGGGGAGCAGTACTTC
cdr3_aa: CASCLDLPGSGEQYF
j_call: TRBJ2-7
d_call: .
v_call: TRBV2
clone_size: .

cdr3_nt: TGTGCCAGCAGCTTTGAGGATGAGGGCCCCGGGGGAACAAACACCGGGGAGCTGTTTTTT
cdr3_aa: CASSFEDEGPGGTNTGELFF
j_call: TRBJ2-2
d_call: .
v_call: TRBV12-1
clone_size: once

cdr3_nt: TGTGCCAGCAGCCAGAGGGGAGGGAACACTGAAGCTTTCTTT
cdr3_aa: CASSQRGGNTEAFF
j_call: TRBJ1-1
d_call: .
v_call: TRBV7-2
clone_size: .

cdr3_nt: TGTGCCAGCAGCTTAGCGCAGAAAAACACCATATATTTT
cdr3_aa: CASSLAQKNTIYF
j_call: TRBJ1-3
d_call: .
v_call: TRBV7-2
clone_size: .

cdr3_nt: TGCGCCAGCAGCCAAGTAGGGAGCTATGGCTACACCTTC
cdr3_aa: CASSQVGSYGYTF
j_call: TRBJ1-2
d_call: .
v_call: TRBV4-1
clone_size: .

cdr3_nt: TGTGCCTGGAGTAAGGGACTAGCGGGGGGTCGATACGAGCAGTACTTC
cdr3_aa: CAWSKGLAGGRYEQYF
j_call: TRBJ2-7
d_call: TRBD2
v_call: TRBV30
clone_size: .

cdr3_nt: TGCGCCAGCAGCTCCTCAGGGGTAGTGGGCACTGAAGCTTTCTTT
cdr3_aa: CASSSSGVVGTEAFF
j_call: TRBJ1-1
d_call: .
v_call: TRBV5-1
clone_size: .

cdr3_nt: TGTGCCAGCAGCCCGCGGCGGGGGAGCACAGATACGCAGTATTTT
cdr3_aa: CASSPRRGSTDTQYF
j_call: TRBJ2-3
d_call: TRBD2
v_call: TRBV7-9
clone_size: .

cdr3_nt: TGTGCCAGTGCGACCGATAGGGTCGGAGGGGCTTTCTTT
cdr3_aa: CASATDRVGGAFF
j_call: TRBJ1-1
d_call: .
v_call: TRBV19
clone_size: .

cdr3_nt: TGTGCCAGCAGTTTAGATACAGGCCTTATGAACACTGAAGCTTTCTTT
cdr3_aa: CASSLDTGLMNTEAFF
j_call: TRBJ1-1
d_call: .
v_call: TRBV27
clone_size: .

cdr3_nt: TGTGCCAGCTCTCCTAGCACAGATACGCAGTATTTT
cdr3_aa: CASSPSTDTQYF
j_call: TRBJ2-3
d_call: .
v_call: TRBV18
clone_size: .

cdr3_nt: TGCAGTGCTACAGGGTTAGAGACCCAGTACTTC
cdr3_aa: CSATGLETQYF
j_call: TRBJ2-5
d_call: .
v_call: TRBV20-1
clone_size: .

cdr3_nt: TGTGCCAGCAGCACCTACCCTAGGGATACGCAGTATTTT
cdr3_aa: CASSTYPRDTQYF
j_call: TRBJ2-3
d_call: .
v_call: TRBV7-3
clone_size: .

cdr3_nt: TGTGCCAGCAGCCGCCAGCGGGGGAACCCAGATACGCAGTATTTT
cdr3_aa: CASSRQRGNPDTQYF
j_call: TRBJ2-3
d_call: TRBD2
v_call: TRBV7-2
clone_size: .

cdr3_nt: TGTGCCATCAGGGGGGCGGGGAACACTGAAGCTTTCTTT
cdr3_aa: CAIRGAGNTEAFF
j_call: TRBJ1-1
d_call: .
v_call: TRBV10-3
clone_size: few

cdr3_nt: TGTGCCAGCTCACCGGGAGGTCTGCAAAACCACGAGCAGTACTTC
cdr3_aa: CASSPGGLQNHEQYF
j_call: TRBJ2-7
d_call: .
v_call: TRBV18
clone_size: .

cdr3_nt: TGTGCCACCAGCAGACACAGGGGACCCTACGAGCAGTACTTC
cdr3_aa: CATSRHRGPYEQYF
j_call: TRBJ2-7
d_call: TRBD1
v_call: TRBV15
clone_size: .

cdr3_nt: TGTGCCAGCAGCCAAGTGGTAGGGGCGAATACTGAAGCTTTCTTT
cdr3_aa: CASSQVVGANTEAFF
j_call: TRBJ1-1
d_call: .
v_call: TRBV4-2
clone_size: once

cdr3_nt: TGTGCCAGCAGGGGGGGTGGGATCCGCACAGATACGCAGTATTTT
cdr3_aa: CASRGGGIRTDTQYF
j_call: TRBJ2-3
d_call: .
v_call: TRBV7-2
clone_size: .

cdr3_nt: TGTGCCAGCAGCTTCTTAAACGGGGAACAAGAGACCCAGTACTTC
cdr3_aa: CASSFLNGEQETQYF
j_call: TRBJ2-5
d_call: .
v_call: TRBV7-2
clone_size: .

cdr3_nt: TGCGCCAGCAGCCGGTACCGGGGGAGAGGCACAGATACGCAGTATTTT
cdr3_aa: CASSRYRGRGTDTQYF
j_call: TRBJ2-3
d_call: .
v_call: TRBV5-1
clone_size: .

cdr3_nt: TGTGCCAGCAGCCCTATATGGCGGGGTGGCGAGCAGTACTTC
cdr3_aa: CASSPIWRGGEQYF
j_call: TRBJ2-7
d_call: .
v_call: TRBV7-2
clone_size: .

cdr3_nt: TGTGCCAGCAGCGAGGATAGTAATTCCCCCCTCCACTTT
cdr3_aa: CASSEDSNSPLHF
j_call: TRBJ1-6
d_call: .
v_call: TRBV7-6
clone_size: .

cdr3_nt: TGTGCCAGTAGTATACAGGGGAATTACGAGCAGTACTTC
cdr3_aa: CASSIQGNYEQYF
j_call: TRBJ2-7
d_call: .
v_call: TRBV19
clone_size: .

cdr3_nt: TGTGCCAGCAGCCCGGGACAGGGAAGAGCTTTCTTT
cdr3_aa: CASSPGQGRAFF
j_call: TRBJ1-1
d_call: TRBD1
v_call: TRBV5-8
clone_size: few

cdr3_nt: TGTGCCAGCAGCTTGGAATCGACTAGAGATTGGAACGAGCAGTACTTC
cdr3_aa: CASSLESTRDWNEQYF
j_call: TRBJ2-7
d_call: .
v_call: TRBV5-4
clone_size: .

cdr3_nt: TGTGCCAGCTCATCACGGCGGGGGGCTCCCCCCAAGGACTTTAACTATGGCTACACCTTC
cdr3_aa: CASSSRRGAPPKDFNYGYTF
j_call: TRBJ1-2
d_call: .
v_call: TRBV18
clone_size: .

cdr3_nt: TGTGCCATCAGCGAGATGACAGCGAACACTGAAGCTTTCTTT
cdr3_aa: CAISEMTANTEAFF
j_call: TRBJ1-1
d_call: .
v_call: TRBV10-3
clone_size: .